Following are 15 T cell receptor beta chains from one sample sequenced in a study of blood T cell repertoires in COVID-19. Profiling relied on immunoSEQ multiplex PCR, and the TCRdb table lists in-frame clones only, not all of them. The data contain some 460,000 clones, roughly nine tenths of them singletons. The sequenced sample was PBMCs or T cells enriched from blood (not recorded which). Receptors originate from a young woman who had recovered from COVID-19.

The rearrangement joins TRBV7-9 to TRBJ2-1, with a tentative D call TRBD2 (6 bases). This CDR3 contains 19 residues. Germline values: CDR1 SEHNR, CDR2 FQNEAQ (reference sequence). V was shortened by 1 base and J by 2 bases, with 21 bases between the two germline ends. CDR3 residues: CASSLVGNRRGFPYNEQFF. The CDR3 region has the DNA TGTGCCAGCAGCTTAGTAGGGAACCGGCGGGGCTTTCCCTACAATGAGCAGTTCTTC.

The genes are TRBV3-1 (or the pseudogene TRBV3-2) and TRBJ2-7; 9 bases fit TRBD1. With V trimmed by 4 bases and J by 4 bases, 5 bases remained unmatched. CDR3 length: 14 amino acids. Per germline, CDR1 LGHDT and CDR2 YNNKEL (reference sequence). DNA for the CDR3: TGTGCCAGCAGCCTAGACAGGGGGTCTTACGAGCAGTACTTC. Its translation: CASSLDRGSYEQYF.

The chain combines TRBV11-2 with TRBJ2-2, with TRBD1 matching 9 bases. CDR1 is SGHAT, CDR2 FQNNGV, per germline. The CDR3 sequence is 15 residues long. V lost 3 bases, J lost 5 bases, and 4 bases stayed unmatched. Here the CDR3 reads CASSLTGGRTGELFF. CDR3 nucleotide sequence: TGTGCCAGCAGCTTGACAGGGGGAAGGACCGGGGAGCTGTTTTTT.

The chain joins TRBV7-9 to TRBJ1-1; TRBD1 aligns across 11 bases. J was trimmed by 5 bases and V by 5 bases; bases with no gene match: 7. This CDR3 is 15 amino acids long. Germline V gives CDR1 SEHNR, CDR2 FQNEAQ (reference sequence). The DNA of the CDR3 is TGTGCCAGCAGCCTAGGGGGACAGGGGGAAACTGAAGCTTTCTTT. Translation: CASSLGGQGETEAFF.

J is TRBJ1-2 and V is TRBV9, with D possibly TRBD1 on 5 matching bases. V lost 3 bases, J lost 8 bases, and 8 bases lay in between. The germline CDR1 and CDR2 sequences are SGDLS and YYNGEE. The CDR3 extends over 11 amino acids. In DNA form, the CDR3 reads TGTGCCAGCAGCGCGGGGGACGGCTACACCTTC. Translation gives CASSAGDGYTF.

In regard to this clone: This sample also contains other DNA sequences that code for the same CDR3. The chain recombines TRBV12-3 or TRBV12-4 with TRBJ1-5, with D hard to call. The CDR3 is 13 amino acids. Trimming took off 3 bases at V and 6 bases at J, with 9 bases between the two ends. CDR3 DNA: TGTGCCAGCAGTTTGGAGGGAGGTCAGCCCCAGCATTTT. This translates into CASSLEGGQPQHF.

This clone has only a few counts. The chain employs TRBV5-4 and TRBJ2-2; TRBD2 agrees at 11 bases. The J segment lost 6 bases and the V segment lost 0 bases, leaving 4 bases of the junction unmatched. The CDR3 length is 16 residues. Germline CDR1 is SGHNT and CDR2 is YYREEE (reference sequence). This CDR3 reads CASSLVAGGPAGELFF. The CDR3 DNA reads as TGTGCCAGCAGCTTGGTAGCGGGGGGGCCCGCCGGGGAGCTGTTTTTT.

The V gene is TRBV2, the J gene TRBJ2-4; 8 bases are a match to TRBD2. Per germline, CDR1 SNHLY and CDR2 FYNNEI. J lost 2 bases, V lost 1 base, and 4 bases had no gene match. CDR3 length equals 16 residues. The CDR3 nucleotides read TGTGCCAGCAGTGAAGGTAGCGGGGCCTCCAAAAACATTCAGTACTTC. This translates into CASSEGSGASKNIQYF.

The gene calls are TRBV9 and TRBJ2-3; D is perhaps TRBD2 (5 bases). Germline V gene sequence: CDR1 SGDLS, CDR2 YYNGEE. V was clipped by 3 bases and J by 2 bases, with 13 bases between them. This CDR3 is 15 amino acids long. The CDR3, as DNA: TGTGCCAGCAGCGCACAATCCGGGGACACAGATACGCAGTATTTT. It encodes CASSAQSGDTDTQYF.

This clone occurred once. The V gene is TRBV7-3, the J gene TRBJ2-2, with D possibly being TRBD1 (6 bases). The CDR3 covers 14 residues. CDR1 and CDR2 from the germline V gene are SGHTA and FQGTGA. With 6 bases removed from V and 1 base from J, the gap between germline ends came to 9 bases. In DNA, the CDR3 is TGTGCCAGCAGTGACAGGTTGAACACCGGGGAGCTGTTTTTT. Encoded protein: CASSDRLNTGELFF.

The CDR3 nucleotides are TGTGCCAGCAGCCAAGACAGGGTTGGAAACACCATATATTTT. Encoded protein: CASSQDRVGNTIYF. The rearrangement joins TRBV2 to TRBJ1-3; TRBD1 agrees at 7 bases. Germline V gene sequence: CDR1 SNHLY, CDR2 FYNNEI. CDR3 length equals 14 residues. The trim removed 6 bases at V and 3 bases at J, leaving 5 bases unmatched.

The V and J genes are TRBV19 and TRBJ2-1, with D unresolved. Germline CDR1 reads LNHDA; CDR2 reads SQIVND (reference sequence). The CDR3 has 14 residues. Trimming removed 5 bases from V and 1 base from J, with 9 bases in between. The CDR3 spells CASSLSSSYNEQFF. In DNA form, the CDR3 reads TGTGCCAGTAGTTTGAGTAGTTCCTACAATGAGCAGTTCTTC. The variable domain in full, completed from reference TRBV19 and TRBJ2-1, reads DGGITQSPKYLFRKEGQNVTLSCEQNLNHDAMYWYRQDPGQGLRLIYYSQIVNDFQKGDIAEGYSVSREKKESFPLTVTSAQKNPTAFYLCASSLSSSYNEQFFGPGTRLTVL.

Turning to this clone: Other DNA sequences within the sample encode an identical CDR3. The chain carries TRBV12-3 or TRBV12-4 and TRBJ1-5, with D possibly matching TRBD1 (5 bases). The CDR3 is made up of 13 amino acids. Trimming shortened V by 2 bases and J by 6 bases, and 8 bases separated the two germline ends. CDR3 in DNA: TGTGCCAGCAGTTTAACGGGGGGTCAGCCCCAGCATTTT. Residues: CASSLTGGQPQHF.

Comments on this clone: The same CDR3 arises from other DNA sequences in this sample as well. The rearrangement links TRBV11-2 to TRBJ1-1; D perhaps matches TRBD1 (5 bases). This CDR3 comprises 14 residues. The germline CDR1 and CDR2 sequences are SGHAT and FQNNGV. Trimming shortened V by 0 bases and J by 3 bases, and 8 bases separated the two germline ends. The CDR3 DNA follows: TGTGCCAGCAGCTTAGACAGGGTGGACACTGAAGCTTTCTTT. It yields the protein CASSLDRVDTEAFF.

The genes are TRBV15 and TRBJ2-3; 11 positions match TRBD2. The CDR3 extends over 16 amino acids. V was pared by 3 bases and J by 3 bases, with 5 bases of the junction left unmatched. Germline V gene lookup returns CDR1 LNHNV and CDR2 YYDKDF (reference sequence). CDR3 coding DNA: TGTGCCACCAGCAGGATACTAGCGGGAGATACAGATACGCAGTATTTT. Translated: CATSRILAGDTDTQYF.